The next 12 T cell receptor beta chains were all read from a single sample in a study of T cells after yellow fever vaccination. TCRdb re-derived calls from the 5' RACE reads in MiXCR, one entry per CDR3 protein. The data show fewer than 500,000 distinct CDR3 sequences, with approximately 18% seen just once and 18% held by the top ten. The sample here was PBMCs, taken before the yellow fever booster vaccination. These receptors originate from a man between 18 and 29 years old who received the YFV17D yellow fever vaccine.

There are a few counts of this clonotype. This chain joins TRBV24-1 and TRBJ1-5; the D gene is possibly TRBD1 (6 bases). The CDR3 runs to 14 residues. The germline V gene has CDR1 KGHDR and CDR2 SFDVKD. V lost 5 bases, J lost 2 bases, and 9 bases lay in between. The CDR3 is CATSARGGNQPQHF. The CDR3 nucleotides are TGTGCCACCAGTGCCAGGGGCGGCAATCAGCCCCAGCATTTT.

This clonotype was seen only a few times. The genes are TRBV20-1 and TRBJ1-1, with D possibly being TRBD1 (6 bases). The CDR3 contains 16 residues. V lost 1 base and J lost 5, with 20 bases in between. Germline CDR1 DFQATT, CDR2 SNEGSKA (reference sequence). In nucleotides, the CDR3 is TGCAGTGCTAGAGGATGGGGGGGGGCAGGGCGTACTGAAGCTTTCTTT. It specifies CSARGWGGAGRTEAFF.

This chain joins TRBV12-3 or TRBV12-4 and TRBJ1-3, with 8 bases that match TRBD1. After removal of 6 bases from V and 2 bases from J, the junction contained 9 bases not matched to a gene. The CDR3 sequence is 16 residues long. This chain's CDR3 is CASSSQGAVAGNTIYF. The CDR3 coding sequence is TGTGCCAGCAGCAGCCAGGGGGCCGTGGCTGGAAACACCATATATTTT.

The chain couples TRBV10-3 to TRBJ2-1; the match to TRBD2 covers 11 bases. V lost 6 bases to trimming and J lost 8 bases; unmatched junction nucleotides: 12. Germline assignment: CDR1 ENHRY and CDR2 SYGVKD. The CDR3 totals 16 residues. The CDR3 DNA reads TGTGCCATCAGCCCACCGGGTAGCGGGGGGGACCATGAGCAGTTCTTC. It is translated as CAISPPGSGGDHEQFF.

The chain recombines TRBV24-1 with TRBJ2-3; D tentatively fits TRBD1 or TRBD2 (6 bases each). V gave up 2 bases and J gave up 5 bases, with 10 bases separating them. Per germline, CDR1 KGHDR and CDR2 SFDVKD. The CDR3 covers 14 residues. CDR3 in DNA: TGTGCCACCAGTGATTCAAGGGGGGTAGATACGCAGTATTTT. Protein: CATSDSRGVDTQYF.

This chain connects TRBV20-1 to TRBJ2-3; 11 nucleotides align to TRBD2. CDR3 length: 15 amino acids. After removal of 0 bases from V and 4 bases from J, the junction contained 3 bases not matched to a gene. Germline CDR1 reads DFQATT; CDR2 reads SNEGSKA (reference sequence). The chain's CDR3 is CSARDLAGGADTQYF. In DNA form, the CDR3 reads TGCAGTGCTAGAGATCTAGCGGGGGGAGCAGATACGCAGTATTTT.

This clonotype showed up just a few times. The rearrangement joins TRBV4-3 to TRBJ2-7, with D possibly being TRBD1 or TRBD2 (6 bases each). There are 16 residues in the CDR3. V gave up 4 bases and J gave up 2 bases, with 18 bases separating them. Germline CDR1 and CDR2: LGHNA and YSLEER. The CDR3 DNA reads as TGCGCCAGCAGCCTATTAAGAGGGGGGCGCGCCTACGAGCAGTACTTC. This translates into CASSLLRGGRAYEQYF.

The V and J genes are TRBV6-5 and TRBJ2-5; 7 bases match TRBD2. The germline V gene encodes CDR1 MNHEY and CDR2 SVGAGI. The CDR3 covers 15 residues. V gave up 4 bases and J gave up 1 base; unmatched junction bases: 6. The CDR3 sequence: CASSSDWGGQETQYF. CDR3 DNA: TGTGCCAGCAGTTCGGACTGGGGGGGCCAAGAGACCCAGTACTTC.

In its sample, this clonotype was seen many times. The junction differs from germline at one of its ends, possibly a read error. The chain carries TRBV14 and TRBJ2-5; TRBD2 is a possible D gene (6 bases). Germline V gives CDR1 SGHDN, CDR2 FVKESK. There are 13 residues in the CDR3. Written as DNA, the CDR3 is TGCGCCAGCAGCCAGGGACTTCAAGAGACCCAGTACTTC. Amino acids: CASSQGLQETQYF.

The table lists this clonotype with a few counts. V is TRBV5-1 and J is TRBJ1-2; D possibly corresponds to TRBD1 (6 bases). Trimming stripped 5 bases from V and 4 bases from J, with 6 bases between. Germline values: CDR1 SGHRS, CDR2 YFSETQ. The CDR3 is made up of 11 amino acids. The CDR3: CASRDSYGYTF. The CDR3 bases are TGCGCCAGCAGGGACAGCTATGGCTACACCTTC.

The CDR3 protein is CASTSGRGGSYEQYV. Written as DNA, the CDR3 is TGTGCCAGCACCTCCGGGCGGGGGGGTTCCTACGAGCAGTACGTC. This chain joins TRBV6-2 or TRBV6-3 and TRBJ2-7; 9 nucleotides line up with TRBD2. With 7 bases clipped from V and 1 base from J, the junction kept 8 bases outside the gene matches. This CDR3 is built from 15 residues. The germline V gene has CDR1 MNHEY and CDR2 SVGEGT.

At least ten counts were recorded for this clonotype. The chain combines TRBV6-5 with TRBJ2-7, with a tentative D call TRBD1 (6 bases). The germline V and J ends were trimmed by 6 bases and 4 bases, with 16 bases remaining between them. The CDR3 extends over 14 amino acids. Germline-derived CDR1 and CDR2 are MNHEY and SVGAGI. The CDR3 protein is CASSPGRGKYEQYF. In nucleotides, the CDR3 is TGTGCCAGCAGCCCGGGAAGGGGGAAGTACGAGCAGTACTTC.